These 14 T cell receptor beta chains share one sample of origin, sequenced in a study of human T cells and chemical hapten exposure. Stated time point: patch test 1, 2 weeks after DPC sensitization. The sample's treatment: therapeutic diphenylcyclopropenone sensitization with weekly scalp DPC. MiXCR was run by TCRdb on the RACE reads, yielding one entry per CDR3 protein. The sample holds about 120,000 distinct CDR3 sequences, roughly 15% seen once. The sample in question was whole blood, obtained in connection with sensitization to the hapten diphenylcyclopropenone (DPC). The receptor source for this set is a young man with alopecia areata. Some clones in this sample may be carry-over from other donors' samples.

This clonotype was seen only a few times. The CDR3 loop is CASRRTNSPLHF. The CDR3 nucleotides read TGTGCCAGCAGGAGGACGAATTCACCCCTCCACTTT. The V and J genes are TRBV2 and TRBJ1-6; D unclear. Germline V gene lookup returns CDR1 SNHLY and CDR2 FYNNEI. V dropped 6 bases and J dropped 7 bases, with 7 bases sitting between them. The CDR3 extends over 12 amino acids.

This clonotype has a handful of counts. The chain links TRBV27 to TRBJ1-2; no reliable D call. The V gene lost 0 bases and the J gene lost 0 bases, with 8 bases spanning the gap. CDR3 length: 15 residues. Looked up from germline, CDR1 is MNHEY and CDR2 is SMNVEV (reference sequence). CDR3 nucleotide sequence: TGTGCCAGCAGTTTATCGACATTTACTAACTATGGCTACACCTTC. This encodes CASSLSTFTNYGYTF.

The sample holds a few counts of this clonotype. The V call is TRBV19, the J call TRBJ2-6; no clear D gene. Germline lookup yields CDR1 LNHDA and CDR2 SQIVND (reference sequence). Trimming pared 5 bases from V and 0 bases from J, leaving 11 bases between. This CDR3 spans 16 amino acids. The CDR3 DNA sequence: TGTGCCAGTAGTGGCAGAGCCAGCTCTGGGGCCAACGTCCTGACTTTC. Translating gives CASSGRASSGANVLTF.

A few counts support this clonotype. V is TRBV19 and J is TRBJ1-2; TRBD1 matches 8 bases. Germline-derived CDR1 and CDR2 are LNHDA and SQIVND (reference sequence). This CDR3 contains 11 residues. After removal of 10 bases from V and 4 bases from J, the junction contained 2 bases not matched to a gene. CDR3 in DNA: TGTGCCACGGGACAGGCCTATGGCTACACCTTC. Its translation is CATGQAYGYTF.

A note on this clonotype: At one of its ends the junction is not consistent with the germline gene, which may arise from a read error. The chain combines TRBV4-3 with TRBJ2-7, with D possibly matching TRBD2 (7 bases). The CDR3 runs to 15 residues. Germline V gene sequence: CDR1 LGHNA, CDR2 YSLEER. CDR3 DNA sequence: TGCGCCAGCAACCAATCATATACAGGGAGGGGCGAGCAGTACTTC. Amino acid sequence: CASNQSYTGRGEQYF.

The rearrangement links TRBV4-3 to TRBJ1-6, with D perhaps TRBD1 (6 bases). Germline loops: CDR1 LGHNA, CDR2 YSLEER. The CDR3 contains 19 residues. Trimming left V 1 base short and J 0 bases short, with 16 bases between. The CDR3 region has the DNA TGCGCCAGCAGCCAAGCACCAGGGGACTTATTCTCCTATAATTCACCCCTCCACTTT. Amino acids: CASSQAPGDLFSYNSPLHF.

This clonotype has more than one count but fewer than ten. The chain uses TRBV5-1 and TRBJ2-1; 8 bases align to TRBD1. V dropped 4 bases and J dropped 2; count of bases not matched to a gene: 11. CDR3 length equals 17 residues. Germline loops: CDR1 SGHRS, CDR2 YFSETQ. CDR3: CASSDWTGKGPYNEQFF. CDR3 DNA: TGCGCCAGCAGCGATTGGACAGGGAAGGGTCCCTACAATGAGCAGTTCTTC.

This clonotype has at least ten counts. This chain joins TRBV7-8 and TRBJ2-3, with TRBD1 matching over 7 bases. Germline V gene sequence: CDR1 SGHVS, CDR2 FQNEAQ. With 5 bases clipped from V and 0 bases from J, the junction kept 5 bases outside the gene matches. The CDR3 consists of 15 residues. CDR3 sequence reads: CASSQQGSSTDTQYF. The CDR3 region has the DNA TGTGCCAGCAGCCAACAGGGGTCTAGCACAGATACGCAGTATTTT.

This clonotype was seen only a few times. V and J are TRBV5-1 and TRBJ2-1; D possibly corresponds to TRBD1 (5 bases). This CDR3 comprises 11 residues. V lost 9 bases and J 5 bases, leaving 9 bases between the germline ends. Germline V lookup: CDR1 SGHRS, CDR2 YFSETQ. CDR3 amino acids: CATKDNNEQFF. CDR3 DNA: TGCGCCACCAAGGACAACAATGAGCAGTTCTTC.

With respect to this clonotype: A junction end diverges from the germline sequence, so it may reflect a read error. This rearrangement joins TRBV18 to TRBJ2-2, with a possible D match to TRBD1 (7 bases). The length of the CDR3 is 15 residues. Germline values: CDR1 KGHSH, CDR2 LQKENI. This chain's CDR3 is CASSPGQTFTGEVFF. Written as DNA, the CDR3 is TGTGCCAGCTCACCGGGACAGACTTTCACCGGGGAGGTGTTTTTT.

The chain carries TRBV5-6 and TRBJ2-3; D ambiguous. V shed 3 bases and J shed 5 bases, with 7 bases lying between them. The CDR3 covers 12 residues. CDR1 and CDR2 (germline): SGHDT, YYEEEE. CDR3 sequence reads: CASSWPRDTQYF. The DNA for the CDR3 is TGTGCCAGCAGCTGGCCAAGAGATACGCAGTATTTT.

V and J are TRBV2 and TRBJ2-2, with TRBD1 identical over 9 bases. This CDR3 has 14 residues. Germline V gene sequence: CDR1 SNHLY, CDR2 FYNNEI. The trim removed 7 bases at V and 7 bases at J, leaving 7 bases unmatched. The CDR3 sequence: CASKGQGWGGELFF. The CDR3 DNA is TGTGCCAGCAAGGGACAGGGCTGGGGCGGGGAGCTGTTTTTT.

This clonotype was seen repeatedly, ten times or more. The chain is built from TRBV29-1 and TRBJ2-7; D call uncertain. The V gene lost 2 bases and the J gene lost 4 bases, with 9 bases spanning the gap. The CDR3 consists of 12 residues. CDR1 and CDR2 from the germline V gene are SQVTM and ANQGSEA. The DNA for the CDR3 is TGCAGCGTTGAATCCCGCGGATACGAGCAGTACTTC. Translating gives CSVESRGYEQYF.

This chain connects TRBV3-1 to TRBJ2-7, with TRBD2 matching over 9 bases. V was clipped by 3 bases and J by 9 bases; unmatched bases: 15. CDR1 and CDR2 from the germline V gene are LGHDT and YNNKEL (reference sequence). CDR3 size: 16 residues. This chain's CDR3 is CASSHLQRGDRSRQYF. The CDR3 DNA reads TGTGCCAGCAGCCACCTTCAGCGGGGGGACAGATCGAGGCAGTACTTC.